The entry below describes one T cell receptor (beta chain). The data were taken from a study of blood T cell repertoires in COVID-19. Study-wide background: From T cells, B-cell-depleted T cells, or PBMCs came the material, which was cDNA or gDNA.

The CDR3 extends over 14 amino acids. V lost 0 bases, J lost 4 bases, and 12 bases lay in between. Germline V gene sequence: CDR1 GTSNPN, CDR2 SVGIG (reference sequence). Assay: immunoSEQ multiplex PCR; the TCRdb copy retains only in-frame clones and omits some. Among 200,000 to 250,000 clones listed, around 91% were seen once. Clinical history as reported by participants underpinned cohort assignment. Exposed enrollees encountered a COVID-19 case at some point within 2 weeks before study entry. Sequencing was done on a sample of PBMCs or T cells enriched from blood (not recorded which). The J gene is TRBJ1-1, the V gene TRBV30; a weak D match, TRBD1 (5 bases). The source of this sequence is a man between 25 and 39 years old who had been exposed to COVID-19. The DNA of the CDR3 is TGTGCCTGGAGTGTACCAGGGTTGGGCACTGAAGCTTTCTTT. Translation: CAWSVPGLGTEAFF.